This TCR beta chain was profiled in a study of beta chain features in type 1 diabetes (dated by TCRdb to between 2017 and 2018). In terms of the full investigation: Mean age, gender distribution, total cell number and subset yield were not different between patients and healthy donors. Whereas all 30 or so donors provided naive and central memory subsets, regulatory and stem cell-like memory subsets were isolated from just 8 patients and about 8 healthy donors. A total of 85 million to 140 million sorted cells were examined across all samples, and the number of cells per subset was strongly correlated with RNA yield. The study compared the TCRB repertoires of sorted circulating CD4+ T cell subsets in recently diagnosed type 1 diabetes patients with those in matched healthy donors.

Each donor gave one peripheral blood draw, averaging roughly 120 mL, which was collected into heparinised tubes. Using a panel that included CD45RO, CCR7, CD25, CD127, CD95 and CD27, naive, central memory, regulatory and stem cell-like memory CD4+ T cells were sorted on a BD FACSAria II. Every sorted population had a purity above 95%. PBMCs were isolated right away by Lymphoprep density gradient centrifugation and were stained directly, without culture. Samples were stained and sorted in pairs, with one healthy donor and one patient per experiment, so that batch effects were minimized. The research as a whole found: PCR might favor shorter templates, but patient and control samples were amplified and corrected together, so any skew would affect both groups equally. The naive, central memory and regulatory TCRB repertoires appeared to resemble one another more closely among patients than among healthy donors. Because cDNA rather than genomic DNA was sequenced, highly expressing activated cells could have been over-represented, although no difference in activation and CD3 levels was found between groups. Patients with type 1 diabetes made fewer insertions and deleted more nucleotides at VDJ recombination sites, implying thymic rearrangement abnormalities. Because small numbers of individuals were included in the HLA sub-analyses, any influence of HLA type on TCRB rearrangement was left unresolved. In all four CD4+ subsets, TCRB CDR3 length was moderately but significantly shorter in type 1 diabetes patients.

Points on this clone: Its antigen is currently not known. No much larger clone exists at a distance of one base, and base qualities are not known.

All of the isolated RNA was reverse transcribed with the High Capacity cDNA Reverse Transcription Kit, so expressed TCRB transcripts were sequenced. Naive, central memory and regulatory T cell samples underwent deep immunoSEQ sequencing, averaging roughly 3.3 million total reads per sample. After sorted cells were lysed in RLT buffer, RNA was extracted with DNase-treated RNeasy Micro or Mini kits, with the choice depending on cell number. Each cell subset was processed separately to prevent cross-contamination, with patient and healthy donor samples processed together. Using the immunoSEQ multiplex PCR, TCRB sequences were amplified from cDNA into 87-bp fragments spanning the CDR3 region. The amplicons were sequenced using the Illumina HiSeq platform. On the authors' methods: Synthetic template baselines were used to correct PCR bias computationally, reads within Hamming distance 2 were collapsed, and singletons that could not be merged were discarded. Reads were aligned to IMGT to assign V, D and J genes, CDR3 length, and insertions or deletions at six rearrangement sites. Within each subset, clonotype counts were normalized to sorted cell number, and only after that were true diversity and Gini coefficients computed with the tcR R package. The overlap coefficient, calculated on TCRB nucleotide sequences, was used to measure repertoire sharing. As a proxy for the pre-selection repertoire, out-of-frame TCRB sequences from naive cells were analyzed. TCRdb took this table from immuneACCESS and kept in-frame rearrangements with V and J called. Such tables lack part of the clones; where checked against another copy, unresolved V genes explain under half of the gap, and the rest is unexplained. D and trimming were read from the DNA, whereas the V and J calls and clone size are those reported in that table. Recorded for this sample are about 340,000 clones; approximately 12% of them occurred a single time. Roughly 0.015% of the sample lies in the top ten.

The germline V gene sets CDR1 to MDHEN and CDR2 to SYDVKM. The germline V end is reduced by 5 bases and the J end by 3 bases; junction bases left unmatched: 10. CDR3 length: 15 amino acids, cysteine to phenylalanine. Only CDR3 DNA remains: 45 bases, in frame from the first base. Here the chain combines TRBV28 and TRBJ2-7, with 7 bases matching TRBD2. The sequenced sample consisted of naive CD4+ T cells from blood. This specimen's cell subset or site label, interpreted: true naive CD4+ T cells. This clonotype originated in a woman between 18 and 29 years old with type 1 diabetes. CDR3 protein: CASSKHGTTRYEQYF. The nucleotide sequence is TGTGCCAGCAGTAAACACGGGACTACCCGCTACGAGCAGTACTTC. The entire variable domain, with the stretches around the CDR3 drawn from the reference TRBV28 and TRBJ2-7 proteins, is DVKVTQSSRYLVKRTGEKVFLECVQDMDHENMFWYRQDPGLGLRLIYFSYDVKMKEKGDIPEGYSVSREKKERFSLILESASTNQTSMYLCASSKHGTTRYEQYFGPGTRLTVT.